This T cell receptor (beta chain) was captured by sequencing in a study of blood T cell repertoires in COVID-19. Study background: From the United States, Italy and Spain came samples of acute and convalescent COVID-19. In each case, the material was cDNA or gDNA derived from T cells, B-cell-depleted T cells, or PBMCs.

It was during active infection that Seattle patients were enrolled and then longitudinally followed. Authors' methods: Amplifying reference gene primers gave estimates of nucleated cell counts. Sequencing was performed with immunoSEQ multiplex PCR; in TCRdb, only in-frame clones are kept and a portion is missing. The V and J calls and clone size were taken over from that table, and D and trimming were inferred from the DNA. The sample has 500,000 to 600,000 clones; 85% to 90% are singletons. Material for sequencing was peripheral blood. This sequence was found in a woman aged 45-65 years with COVID-19, enrolled during active disease.

The chain's CDR3 is CASSQGDGLVSYEQYF. CDR3 nucleotides: TGTGCCAGCAGCCAAGGGGACGGACTAGTCTCCTACGAGCAGTACTTC. This rearrangement joins TRBV4-2 to TRBJ2-7; 7 positions match TRBD2. From germline, CDR1 is LGHNA and CDR2 YNFKEQ. There are 16 residues in the CDR3. Trimming took 1 base from V and 0 from J; bases not matched to a gene: 6.